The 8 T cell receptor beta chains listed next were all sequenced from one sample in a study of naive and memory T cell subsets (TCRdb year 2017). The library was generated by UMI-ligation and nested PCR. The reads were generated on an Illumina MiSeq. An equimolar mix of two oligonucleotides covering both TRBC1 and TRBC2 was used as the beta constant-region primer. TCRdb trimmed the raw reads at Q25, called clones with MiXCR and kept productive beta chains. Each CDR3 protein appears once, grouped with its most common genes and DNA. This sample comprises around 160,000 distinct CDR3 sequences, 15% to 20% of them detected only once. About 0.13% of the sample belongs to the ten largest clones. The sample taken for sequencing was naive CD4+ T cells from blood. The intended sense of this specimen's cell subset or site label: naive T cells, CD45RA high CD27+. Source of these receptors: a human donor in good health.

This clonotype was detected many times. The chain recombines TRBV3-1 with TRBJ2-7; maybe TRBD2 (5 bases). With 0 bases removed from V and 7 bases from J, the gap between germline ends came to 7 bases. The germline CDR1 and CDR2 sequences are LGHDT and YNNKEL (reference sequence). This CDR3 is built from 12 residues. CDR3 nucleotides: TGTGCCAGCAGCCAAGAGAGGGAAGAGCAGTACTTC. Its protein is CASSQEREEQYF.

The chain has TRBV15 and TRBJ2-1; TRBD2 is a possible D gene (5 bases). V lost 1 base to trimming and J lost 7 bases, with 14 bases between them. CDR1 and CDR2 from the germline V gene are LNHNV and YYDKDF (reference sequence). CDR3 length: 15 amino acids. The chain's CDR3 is CATSRVTIRGNEQFF. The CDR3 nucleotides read TGTGCCACCAGCAGAGTCACTATCCGGGGTAATGAGCAGTTCTTC.

CDR3 bases: TGTGCCAGCAGTTACGCGGGCCCTCGGCCCACCTTC. It yields the protein CASSYAGPRPTF. This chain links TRBV6-6 with TRBJ1-2; the D is unclear. V shed 2 bases and J shed 13 bases, with 14 bases lying between them. Germline CDR1 and CDR2: MNHNY and SVGAGI (reference sequence). The CDR3 totals 12 residues.

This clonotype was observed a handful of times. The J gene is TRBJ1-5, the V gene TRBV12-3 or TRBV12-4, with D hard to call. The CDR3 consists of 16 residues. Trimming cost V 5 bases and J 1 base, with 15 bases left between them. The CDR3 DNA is TGTGCCAGCAGTCACCGGGAGCCGGGCAGCAATCAGCCCCAGCATTTT. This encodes CASSHREPGSNQPQHF.

The CDR3: CASSNTGLNTEAFF. The CDR3 DNA reads as TGTGCCAGCAGTAATACAGGTTTGAACACTGAAGCTTTCTTT. This chain links TRBV12-3 or TRBV12-4 with TRBJ1-1; D perhaps matches TRBD1 (5 bases). CDR3 size: 14 residues. V lost 5 bases, J lost 0 bases, and 10 bases lay in between.

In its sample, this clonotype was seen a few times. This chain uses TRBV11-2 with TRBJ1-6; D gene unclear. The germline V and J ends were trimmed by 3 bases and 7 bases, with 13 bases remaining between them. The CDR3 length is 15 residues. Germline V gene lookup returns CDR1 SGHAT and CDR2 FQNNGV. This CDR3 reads CASSFRAAGNSPLHF. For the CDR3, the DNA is TGTGCCAGCAGCTTCCGCGCGGCGGGAAATTCACCCCTCCACTTT.

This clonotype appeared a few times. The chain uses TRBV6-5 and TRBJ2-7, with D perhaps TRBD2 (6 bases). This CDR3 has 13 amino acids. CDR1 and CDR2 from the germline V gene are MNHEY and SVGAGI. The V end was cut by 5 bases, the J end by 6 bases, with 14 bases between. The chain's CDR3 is CASSTGEKGEQYF. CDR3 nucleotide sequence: TGTGCCAGCAGTACGGGGGAAAAAGGCGAGCAGTACTTC.

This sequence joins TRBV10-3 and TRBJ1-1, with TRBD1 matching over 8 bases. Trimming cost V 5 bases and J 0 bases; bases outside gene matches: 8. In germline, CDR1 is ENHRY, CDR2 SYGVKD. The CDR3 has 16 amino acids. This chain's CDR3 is CAISSQGGHMNTEAFF. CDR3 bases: TGTGCCATCAGTTCACAGGGGGGCCACATGAACACTGAAGCTTTCTTT.